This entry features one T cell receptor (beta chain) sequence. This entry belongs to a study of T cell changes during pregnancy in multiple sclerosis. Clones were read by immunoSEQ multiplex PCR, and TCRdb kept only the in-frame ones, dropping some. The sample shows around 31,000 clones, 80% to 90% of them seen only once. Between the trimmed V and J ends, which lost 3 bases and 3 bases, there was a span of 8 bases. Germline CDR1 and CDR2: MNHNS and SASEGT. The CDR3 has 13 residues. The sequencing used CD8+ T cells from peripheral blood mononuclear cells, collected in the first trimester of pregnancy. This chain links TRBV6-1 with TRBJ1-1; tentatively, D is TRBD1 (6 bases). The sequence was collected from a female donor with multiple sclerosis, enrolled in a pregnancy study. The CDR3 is CASSEGAYTEAFF. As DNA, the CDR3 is TGTGCCAGCAGTGAGGGGGCCTACACTGAAGCTTTCTTT.